This T cell receptor beta chain was observed in a study of blood T cells in healthy people across ages. Through a sample-barcoded 5' primer and a J-beta primer mix, a second PCR was run for 7 to 11 cycles. The yield of each sample was at least 2.5 million CDR3-containing paired-end reads. Each CDR3 protein is one row after TCRdb ran MiXCR on the 5' RACE reads. The repertoire includes roughly 640,000 distinct CDR3 sequences, roughly 30% of them detected once, and approximately 15% sits in the top ten. This clonotype has a count of ten or more. Its antigen remains unknown. Germline V gives CDR1 DFQATT, CDR2 SNEGSKA (reference sequence). J lost 4 bases, V lost 8 bases, and 7 bases had no gene match. The CDR3 extends over 12 amino acids. Study-wide points: TCR beta diversity correlated strongly with naive T cell percentage.

Material for sequencing was blood. The TCR sequence derives from an elderly woman in good health. The chain links TRBV20-1 to TRBJ2-5, with TRBD2 matching over 7 bases. CDR3 residues: CSRTGRGETQYF. CDR3 in DNA: TGCAGTAGAACGGGGAGGGGAGAGACCCAGTACTTC.